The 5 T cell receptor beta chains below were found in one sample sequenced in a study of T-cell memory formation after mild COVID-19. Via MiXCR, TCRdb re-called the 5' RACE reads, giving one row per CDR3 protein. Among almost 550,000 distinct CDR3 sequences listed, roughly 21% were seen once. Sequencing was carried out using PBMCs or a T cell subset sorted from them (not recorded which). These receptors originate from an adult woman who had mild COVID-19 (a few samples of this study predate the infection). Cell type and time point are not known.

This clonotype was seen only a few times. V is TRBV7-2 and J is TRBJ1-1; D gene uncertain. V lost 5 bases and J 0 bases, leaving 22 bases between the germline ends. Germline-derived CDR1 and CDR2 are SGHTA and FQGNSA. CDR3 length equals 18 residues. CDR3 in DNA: TGTGCCAGCAGCCCCACAACCGACACCTATCTGTTGAACACTGAAGCTTTCTTT. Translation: CASSPTTDTYLLNTEAFF.

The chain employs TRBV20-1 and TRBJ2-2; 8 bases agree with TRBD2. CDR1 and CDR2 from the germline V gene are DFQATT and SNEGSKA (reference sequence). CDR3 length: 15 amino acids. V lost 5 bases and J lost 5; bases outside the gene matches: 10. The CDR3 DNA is TGCAGTGCTTTCCCACTAGCGGCGCGTACCGGGGAGCTGTTTTTT. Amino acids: CSAFPLAARTGELFF.

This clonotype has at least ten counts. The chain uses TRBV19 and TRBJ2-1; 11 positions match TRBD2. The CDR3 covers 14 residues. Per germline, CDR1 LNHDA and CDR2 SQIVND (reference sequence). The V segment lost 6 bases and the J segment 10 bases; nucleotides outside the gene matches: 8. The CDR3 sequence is CASSGGLAEWEQFF. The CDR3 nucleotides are TGTGCCAGTAGCGGGGGACTAGCGGAGTGGGAGCAGTTCTTC.

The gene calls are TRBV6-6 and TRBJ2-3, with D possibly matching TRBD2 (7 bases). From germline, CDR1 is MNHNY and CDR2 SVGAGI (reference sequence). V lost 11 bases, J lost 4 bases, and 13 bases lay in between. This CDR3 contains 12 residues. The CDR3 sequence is CAARGGPDTQYF. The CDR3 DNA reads TGTGCCGCCAGGGGAGGGCCAGATACGCAGTATTTT.

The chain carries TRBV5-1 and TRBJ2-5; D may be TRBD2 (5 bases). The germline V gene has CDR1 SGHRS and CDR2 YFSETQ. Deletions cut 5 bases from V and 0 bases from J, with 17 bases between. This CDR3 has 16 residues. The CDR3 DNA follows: TGCGCCAGCAGTCCAAACCCCCACGGGGACCAAGAGACCCAGTACTTC. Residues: CASSPNPHGDQETQYF.